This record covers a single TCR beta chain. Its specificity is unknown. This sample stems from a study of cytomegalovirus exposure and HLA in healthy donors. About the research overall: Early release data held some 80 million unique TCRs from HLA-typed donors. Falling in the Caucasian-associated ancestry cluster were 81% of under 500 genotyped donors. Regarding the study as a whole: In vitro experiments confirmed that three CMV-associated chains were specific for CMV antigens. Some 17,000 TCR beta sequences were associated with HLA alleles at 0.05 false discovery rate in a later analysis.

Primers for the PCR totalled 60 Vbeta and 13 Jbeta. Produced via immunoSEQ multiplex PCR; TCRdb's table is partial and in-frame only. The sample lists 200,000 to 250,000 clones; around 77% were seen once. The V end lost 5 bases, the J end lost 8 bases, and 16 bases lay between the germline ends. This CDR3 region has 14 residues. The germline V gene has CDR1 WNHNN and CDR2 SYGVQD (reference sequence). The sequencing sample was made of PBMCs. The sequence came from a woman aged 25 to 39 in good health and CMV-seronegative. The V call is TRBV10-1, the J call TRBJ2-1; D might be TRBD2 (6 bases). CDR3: CASSRERKRDEQFF. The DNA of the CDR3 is TGCGCCAGCAGTCGGGAGCGGAAGAGGGATGAGCAGTTCTTC.